These 17 T cell receptor beta chains share one sample of origin, sequenced in a study of response to subunit inactivated influenza vaccine. TCRdb ran MiXCR on the RT-PCR reads and lists one entry per CDR3 protein. The sample consists of approximately 530,000 distinct CDR3 sequences, under 8.5% of them appearing once. Sequencing used PBMCs from blood, obtained around 25 months after vaccination. The receptors were sampled from a man aged 45-69 years who received an inactivated influenza vaccine.

This clonotype appeared a few times. The chain is built from TRBV19 and TRBJ1-1, with unresolved D. Germline values: CDR1 LNHDA, CDR2 SQIVND (reference sequence). Trimming shortened V by 3 bases and J by 1 base, and 9 bases separated the two germline ends. CDR3 length: 14 residues. For the CDR3, the DNA is TGTGCCAGTAGTATCGGGCAGCCGAACACTGAAGCTTTCTTT. The encoded protein is CASSIGQPNTEAFF.

This clonotype has a count of ten or more. This chain links TRBV6-5 with TRBJ2-3; TRBD2 might be the D (6 bases). The CDR3 contains 16 residues. V gave up 0 bases and J gave up 3 bases, with 13 bases separating them. Looked up from germline, CDR1 is MNHEY and CDR2 is SVGAGI. Here the CDR3 reads CASSYSTGVKTDTQYF. DNA for the CDR3: TGTGCCAGCAGTTACTCGACGGGGGTAAAGACAGATACGCAGTATTTT.

This clonotype turned up a few times. V gene TRBV3-1 combines with J gene TRBJ1-2; 7 bases agree with TRBD1. The trim removed 8 bases at V and 8 bases at J, leaving 14 bases unmatched. The length of the CDR3 is 14 residues. CDR1 LGHDT and CDR2 YNNKEL come from the germline V gene (reference sequence). The CDR3 DNA is TGTGCCAGCGGATTTAGACAGGGTCATATGGGCTACACCTTC. It translates to CASGFRQGHMGYTF.

This clonotype was counted ten times or more. The chain links TRBV5-1 to TRBJ1-5, with D unresolved. The ends were cut back, 0 bases at V and 6 bases at J, with 7 bases in the middle. The CDR3 extends over 13 amino acids. CDR1 is SGHRS, CDR2 YFSETQ, per germline. The CDR3 coding sequence is TGCGCCAGCAGCTTGGAGGGAGCTCAGCCCCAGCATTTT. Its translation is CASSLEGAQPQHF.

The V call is TRBV2, the J call TRBJ2-7; D tentatively reads TRBD1 or TRBD2 (5 bases each). Trimming removed 6 bases at V and 2 bases at J, with 17 bases between. Germline CDR1 is SNHLY and CDR2 is FYNNEI. The CDR3 length is 15 residues. The CDR3 DNA is TGTGCCAGCAGGTTTATCGGGACGGGTACCTACGAGCAGTACTTC. As protein: CASRFIGTGTYEQYF.

This clonotype has at least ten counts. The chain employs TRBV4-3 and TRBJ2-1; D call uncertain. Deletions cut 0 bases from V and 9 bases from J, with 6 bases between. Germline V gene data show CDR1 as LGHNA and CDR2 as YSLEER. The CDR3 consists of 12 residues. The CDR3 here is CASSQDDSEQFF. CDR3 nucleotide sequence: TGCGCCAGCAGCCAAGATGATAGTGAGCAGTTCTTC.

This clonotype was seen a handful of times. The CDR3 nucleotides are TGTGCCAGCAGTCGGCTATCGGGGGCCGGTGGGACGGGGCAGTACTTC. Translating gives CASSRLSGAGGTGQYF. The chain employs TRBV12-3 or TRBV12-4 and TRBJ2-7; possibly TRBD1 or TRBD2 for D (6 bases each). V was shortened by 5 bases and J by 9 bases, with 26 bases between the two germline ends. The CDR3 is made up of 16 amino acids.

The V gene is TRBV10-1, the J gene TRBJ1-1; no clear D. The CDR3 is 13 residues long. Germline V lookup: CDR1 WNHNN, CDR2 SYGVQD (reference sequence). V was cut by 3 bases and J by 1 base, with 6 bases left in between. CDR3 in amino acids: CASSDTANTEAFF. In nucleotides, the CDR3 is TGCGCCAGCAGTGACACGGCGAACACTGAAGCTTTCTTT.

This clonotype was recorded many times. The V gene is TRBV25-1, the J gene TRBJ2-1; 9 bases match TRBD2. CDR1 is MGHDK and CDR2 is SYGVNS in the germline V gene. The V and J ends lost 5 bases and 0 bases, in that order; junction bases with no gene match: 5. This CDR3 comprises 16 residues. The DNA of the CDR3 is TGTGCCAGCAGTCCCCCGGGACTAGCCTCCTACAATGAGCAGTTCTTC. Its protein product is CASSPPGLASYNEQFF.

This clonotype was seen only a few times. This chain uses TRBV4-3 with TRBJ2-7, with D possibly TRBD1 on 6 matching bases. Germline lookup yields CDR1 LGHNA and CDR2 YSLEER. V shed 2 bases and J shed 5 bases, with 22 bases lying between them. There are 17 residues in the CDR3. In nucleotides, the CDR3 is TGCGCCAGCAGCCAAAACCCGACAGGTTTTGCTTCCCACGAGCAGTACTTC. This translates into CASSQNPTGFASHEQYF.

This clonotype was counted many times. J is TRBJ2-3 and V is TRBV7-3; D remains ambiguous. CDR3 length: 18 amino acids. The V end was cut by 2 bases, the J end by 1 base, with 19 bases between. Germline V CDR1 and CDR2: SGHTA, FQGTGA. CDR3 protein: CASSLLSRKLLGTDTQYF. For the CDR3, the DNA is TGTGCCAGCAGCTTATTATCTCGTAAGCTTCTGGGCACAGATACGCAGTATTTT. Full variable domain (remainder filled in from reference TRBV7-3 and TRBJ2-3): GAGVSQTPSNKVTEKGKYVELRCDPISGHTALYWYRQSLGQGPEFLIYFQGTGAADDSGLPNDRFFAVRPEGSVSTLKIQRTERGDSAVYLCASSLLSRKLLGTDTQYFGPGTRLTVL.

The V call is TRBV3-1, the J call TRBJ2-3; either TRBD1 or TRBD2 may fit D (6 bases each). V shed 4 bases and J shed 0 bases, with 11 bases lying between them. This CDR3 has 15 residues. The V gene's germline CDR1 is LGHDT and CDR2 YNNKEL (reference sequence). As DNA, the CDR3 is TGTGCCAGCAGCCCCCGGGGGCTTAGCACAGATACGCAGTATTTT. As protein: CASSPRGLSTDTQYF.

This chain joins TRBV7-9 and TRBJ2-7; unclear D gene. Germline V CDR1 and CDR2: SEHNR, FQNEAQ (reference sequence). The CDR3 spans 13 residues. V was clipped by 3 bases and J by 5 bases, with 11 bases between them. The CDR3 loop is CASSFGQEHEQYF. CDR3 DNA sequence: TGTGCCAGCAGCTTCGGTCAAGAGCACGAGCAGTACTTC.

The chain joins TRBV5-1 to TRBJ1-1; 8 bases match TRBD1. The CDR3 contains 16 residues. Germline V gives CDR1 SGHRS, CDR2 YFSETQ. The junction had 6 bases not matched to a gene; V was cut back by 2 bases and J by 0 bases. CDR3 region: CASSFGQGRMNTEAFF. The CDR3 DNA follows: TGCGCCAGCAGCTTTGGACAGGGACGAATGAACACTGAAGCTTTCTTT.

As DNA, the CDR3 is TGTGCCACCAGCCGCACTAGCGGCCCCGGGGAGCTGTTTTTT. Translated: CATSRTSGPGELFF. V usage is TRBV15 and J usage is TRBJ2-2; 8 positions agree with TRBD2. Germline V CDR1 and CDR2: LNHNV, YYDKDF (reference sequence). The CDR3 loop spans 14 amino acids. J lost 6 bases, V lost 5 bases, and 5 bases had no gene match.

This clonotype was picked up many times. This chain joins TRBV5-6 and TRBJ1-1; D might be TRBD1 (5 bases). This CDR3 region has 14 residues. Trimming shortened V by 4 bases and J by 1 base, and 11 bases separated the two germline ends. CDR1 and CDR2 (germline): SGHDT, YYEEEE. CDR3 amino acids: CASSPTTGNTEAFF. The CDR3 DNA follows: TGTGCCAGCAGCCCTACTACAGGGAACACTGAAGCTTTCTTT. Complete variable domain (other parts from reference TRBV5-6 and TRBJ1-1): DAGVTQSPTHLIKTRGQQVTLRCSPKSGHDTVSWYQQALGQGPQFIFQYYEEEERQRGNFPDRFSGHQFPNYSSELNVNALLLGDSALYLCASSPTTGNTEAFFGQGTRLTVV.

This clonotype appeared a few times. This chain connects TRBV5-1 to TRBJ2-1; D perhaps matches TRBD1 (6 bases). Trimming removed 0 bases from V and 0 bases from J, with 22 bases in between. The germline V gene encodes CDR1 SGHRS and CDR2 YFSETQ. The CDR3 has 20 residues. CDR3 residues: CASSLAPGVNLRSSYNEQFF. In DNA form, the CDR3 reads TGCGCCAGCAGCTTGGCCCCAGGGGTCAACCTCAGGAGCTCCTACAATGAGCAGTTCTTC.